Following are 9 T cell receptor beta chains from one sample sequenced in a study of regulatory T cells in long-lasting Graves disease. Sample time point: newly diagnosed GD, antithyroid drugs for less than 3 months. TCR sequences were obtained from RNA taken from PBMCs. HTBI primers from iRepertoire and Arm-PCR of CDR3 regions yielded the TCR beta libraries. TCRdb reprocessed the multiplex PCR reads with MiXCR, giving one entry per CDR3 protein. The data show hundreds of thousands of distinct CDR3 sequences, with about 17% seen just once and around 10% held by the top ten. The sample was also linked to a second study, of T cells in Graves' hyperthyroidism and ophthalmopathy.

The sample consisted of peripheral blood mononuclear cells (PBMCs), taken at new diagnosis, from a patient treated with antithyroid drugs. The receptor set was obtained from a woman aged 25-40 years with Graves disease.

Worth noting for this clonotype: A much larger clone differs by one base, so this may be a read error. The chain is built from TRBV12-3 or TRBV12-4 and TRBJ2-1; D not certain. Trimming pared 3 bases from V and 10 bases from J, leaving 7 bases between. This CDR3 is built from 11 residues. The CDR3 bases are TGTGCCAGCAGTTTTAACGAGGAGCAGTTCTTC. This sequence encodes CASSFNEEQFF.

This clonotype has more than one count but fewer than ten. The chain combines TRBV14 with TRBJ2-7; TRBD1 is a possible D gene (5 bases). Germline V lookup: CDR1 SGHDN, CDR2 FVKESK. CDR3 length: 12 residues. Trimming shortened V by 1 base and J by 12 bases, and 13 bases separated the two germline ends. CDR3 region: CASSQGGRERYF. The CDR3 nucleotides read TGTGCCAGCAGCCAAGGGGGCAGGGAACGGTACTTC.

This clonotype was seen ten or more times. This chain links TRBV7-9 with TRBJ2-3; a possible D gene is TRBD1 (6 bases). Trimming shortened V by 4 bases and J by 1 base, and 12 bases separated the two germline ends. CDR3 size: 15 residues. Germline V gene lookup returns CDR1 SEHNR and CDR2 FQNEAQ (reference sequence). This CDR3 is CASSSTGSRTDTQYF. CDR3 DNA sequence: TGTGCCAGCAGCTCCACAGGGAGCCGCACAGATACGCAGTATTTT.

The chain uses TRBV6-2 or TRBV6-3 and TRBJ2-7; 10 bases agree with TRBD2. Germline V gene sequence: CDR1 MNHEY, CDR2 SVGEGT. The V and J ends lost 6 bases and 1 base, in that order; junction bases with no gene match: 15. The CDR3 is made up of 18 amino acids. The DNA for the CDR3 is TGTGCCAGCAGCCGCCGGGCTAGCGGGAGATATGAGTCCTACGAGCAGTACTTC. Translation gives CASSRRASGRYESYEQYF.

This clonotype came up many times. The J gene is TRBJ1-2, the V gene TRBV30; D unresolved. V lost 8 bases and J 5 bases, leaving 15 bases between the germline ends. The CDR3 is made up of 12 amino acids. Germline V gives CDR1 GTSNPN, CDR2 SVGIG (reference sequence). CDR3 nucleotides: TGTGCCCATGATAGGGAAAGATATGGCTACACCTTC. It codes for CAHDRERYGYTF.

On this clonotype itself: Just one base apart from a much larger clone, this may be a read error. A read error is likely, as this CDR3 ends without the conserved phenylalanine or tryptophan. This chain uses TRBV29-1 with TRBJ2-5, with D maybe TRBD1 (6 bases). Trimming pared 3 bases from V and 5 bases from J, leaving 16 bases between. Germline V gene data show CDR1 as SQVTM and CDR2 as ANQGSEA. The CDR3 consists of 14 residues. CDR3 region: CSVEGRGHWETQYL. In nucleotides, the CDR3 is TGCAGCGTTGAGGGCAGGGGACATTGGGAGACCCAGTACCTC.

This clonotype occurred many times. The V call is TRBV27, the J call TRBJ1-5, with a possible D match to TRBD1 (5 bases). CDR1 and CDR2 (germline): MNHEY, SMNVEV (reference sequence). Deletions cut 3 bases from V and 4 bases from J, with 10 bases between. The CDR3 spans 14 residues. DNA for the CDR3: TGTGCCAGCAGTTTGCCAGGGTTTAATCAGCCCCAGCATTTT. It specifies CASSLPGFNQPQHF.

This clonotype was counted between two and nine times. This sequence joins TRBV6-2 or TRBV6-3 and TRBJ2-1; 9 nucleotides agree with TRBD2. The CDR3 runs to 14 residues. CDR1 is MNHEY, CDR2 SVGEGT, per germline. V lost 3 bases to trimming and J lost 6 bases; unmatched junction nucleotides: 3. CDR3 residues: CASSYRGRANEQFF. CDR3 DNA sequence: TGTGCCAGCAGTTATCGCGGGAGGGCCAATGAGCAGTTCTTC.

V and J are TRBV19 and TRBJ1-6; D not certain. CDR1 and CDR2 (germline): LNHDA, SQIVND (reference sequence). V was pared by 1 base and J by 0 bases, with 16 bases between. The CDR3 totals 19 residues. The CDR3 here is CASSIAGMTASSYNSPLHF. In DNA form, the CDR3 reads TGTGCCAGTAGTATAGCCGGAATGACGGCGAGCTCCTATAATTCACCCCTCCACTTT.